A single sample is the source of the 11 T cell receptor beta chains below, sequenced in a study of tumor and adjacent non-tumor tissue in lung cancer. TCRbeta libraries were built with three rounds of nested PCR, modified from ARM-PCR. From the multiplex PCR reads, TCRdb called clonotypes with MiXCR, one entry per CDR3 protein. Among 84,000 or so distinct CDR3 sequences listed, 61% were seen once. The template was RNA from unsorted bulk tissue. Input material: lung tumor tissue. The receptors here all came from a man aged 65 to 79 with non-small cell lung cancer.

The table lists this clonotype with a few counts. The rearrangement links TRBV7-3 to TRBJ2-3; a weak D match, TRBD2 (5 bases). The CDR3 spans 15 residues. V lost 1 base and J 1 base, leaving 9 bases between the germline ends. Germline V lookup: CDR1 SGHTA, CDR2 FQGTGA. The CDR3 region has the DNA TGTGCCAGCAGCTTAATTGGAGGCCGCACAGATACGCAGTATTTT. This encodes CASSLIGGRTDTQYF. Filled out from reference TRBV7-3 and TRBJ2-3, the complete variable domain reads GAGVSQTPSNKVTEKGKYVELRCDPISGHTALYWYRQSLGQGPEFLIYFQGTGAADDSGLPNDRFFAVRPEGSVSTLKIQRTERGDSAVYLCASSLIGGRTDTQYFGPGTRLTVL.

Worth noting for this clonotype: It is likely a read error, because the conserved phenylalanine at the end of the CDR3 is missing. The chain joins TRBV4-1 to TRBJ2-7; 7 nucleotides agree with TRBD1. The CDR3 has 16 residues. Germline V gene lookup returns CDR1 MGHRA and CDR2 YSYEKL. V gave up 1 base and J gave up 6 bases; unmatched junction bases: 12. CDR3 protein: CASSQGQGARTGEQYL. CDR3 DNA: TGCGCCAGCAGCCAAGGACAGGGCGCACGTACTGGCGAGCAGTACCTC.

The chain links TRBV24-1 to TRBJ2-2; 9 nucleotides match TRBD1. The CDR3 spans 14 residues. The V gene's germline CDR1 is KGHDR and CDR2 SFDVKD. J was trimmed by 9 bases and V by 4 bases; bases with no gene match: 5. The CDR3 spells CATSDGTGQRELFF. The CDR3 bases are TGTGCCACCAGTGACGGGACAGGGCAAAGGGAGCTGTTTTTT.

This clonotype was counted once. Germline is not matched at one junction end, which may reflect a read error. The rearrangement joins TRBV30 to TRBJ2-2, with D maybe TRBD2 (6 bases). Germline CDR1 is GTSNPN and CDR2 is SVGIG (reference sequence). The CDR3 runs 15 residues. The CDR3: CAYQRLAPDDGGLFF. The CDR3 DNA follows: TGTGCCTACCAAAGGCTAGCGCCTGATGACGGGGGGCTGTTTTTT.

The gene calls are TRBV29-1 and TRBJ2-1, with D possibly being TRBD1 or TRBD2 (6 bases each). Germline loops: CDR1 SQVTM, CDR2 ANQGSEA. The V end lost 4 bases, the J end lost 12 bases, and 22 bases lay between the germline ends. This CDR3 region has 14 residues. Here the CDR3 reads CSVGWRDIPGGQFF. As DNA, the CDR3 is TGCAGCGTTGGATGGAGGGACATCCCGGGCGGGCAGTTCTTC.

The chain joins TRBV12-3 or TRBV12-4 to TRBJ1-1; D not resolved. This CDR3 spans 14 amino acids. V lost 5 bases and J lost 1, with 11 bases in between. The DNA for the CDR3 is TGTGCCAGCAGTCTGGGCATACAGAACACTGAAGCTTTCTTT. The encoded protein is CASSLGIQNTEAFF.

Of note for this clonotype: This CDR3 is missing its conserved last phenylalanine or tryptophan, likely due to a read error. The chain is built from TRBV4-2 and TRBJ2-7, with D uncertain. Trimming cost V 3 bases and J 7 bases, with 16 bases left between them. Germline V gene data show CDR1 as LGHNA and CDR2 as YNFKEQ. The CDR3 spans 14 residues. This chain's CDR3 is CASSHDSVLAEQYS. As DNA, the CDR3 is TGTGCCAGCAGCCATGATTCTGTACTTGCGGAGCAGTACTCC.

This clonotype was observed a single time. The gene calls are TRBV5-4 and TRBJ2-3; 7 bases line up with TRBD2. Germline lookup yields CDR1 SGHNT and CDR2 YYREEE (reference sequence). The CDR3 length is 16 residues. V trimming: 8 bases; J trimming: 6 bases; junction bases outside the gene matches: 18. DNA of the CDR3: TGTGCCAGTAGCATGGAAGCGCGGGGGAGTTCCGATACGCAGTATTTT. Protein: CASSMEARGSSDTQYF.

For this clonotype: The junction departs from germline at one end; a sequencing error may be responsible. The rearrangement joins TRBV5-6 to TRBJ1-2; 9 bases match TRBD1. The germline V gene encodes CDR1 SGHDT and CDR2 YYEEEE. The CDR3 loop spans 14 amino acids. The CDR3 loop reads CSSRFRTGADGYTF. The CDR3 nucleotides are TGTTCCAGCAGATTCCGGACAGGGGCGGATGGCTACACCTTC.

Worth noting for this clonotype: Relative to the germline gene, one junction end is altered; a read error may explain this. The genes are TRBV10-3 and TRBJ1-1, with TRBD1 matching over 9 bases. The CDR3 runs to 14 residues. Germline assignment: CDR1 ENHRY and CDR2 SYGVKD. The CDR3 is CAIREDRGYTETFF. The CDR3 bases are TGTGCCATCAGGGAGGACAGGGGATATACTGAAACTTTCTTT.

This clonotype showed up just a few times. This may stem from a read error, because a much larger clone lies one nucleotide away. Since the CDR3 does not end with the conserved phenylalanine or tryptophan, this likely comes from a read error. This chain uses TRBV12-3 or TRBV12-4 with TRBJ1-5; tentatively, D is TRBD1 (6 bases). V was clipped by 5 bases and J by 3 bases, with 11 bases between them. The CDR3 totals 14 residues. This CDR3 is CASSKQGFNQPQHL. The CDR3 DNA is TGTGCCAGCAGTAAACAGGGCTTCAATCAGCCCCAGCATCTT.